Shown below are 8 T cell receptor beta chains from a single sample sequenced in a study of blood T cells in healthy people across ages. A J-beta primer mix and a sample-barcoded 5' primer were used in a second PCR of about 6 to 12 cycles. TCRdb reanalysed the 5' RACE reads using MiXCR and keeps one entry per CDR3 protein. The table has about 640,000 distinct CDR3 sequences, about 54% seen once. Sequencing used blood. All receptors derive from a man aged 55 to 70 in good health.

This clonotype was counted a few times. This chain connects TRBV20-1 to TRBJ2-5, with D perhaps TRBD1 or TRBD2 (5 bases each). V dropped 0 bases and J dropped 6 bases, with 11 bases sitting between them. The CDR3 extends over 13 amino acids. Germline CDR1 DFQATT, CDR2 SNEGSKA (reference sequence). The CDR3 protein is CSARDNRGQTQYF. CDR3 sequence (DNA): TGCAGTGCTAGAGATAATCGGGGACAGACCCAGTACTTC.

The V call is TRBV20-1, the J call TRBJ1-2, with 7 bases matching TRBD1. The CDR3 is 14 amino acids. Germline assignment: CDR1 DFQATT and CDR2 SNEGSKA (reference sequence). With 5 bases clipped from V and 8 bases from J, the junction kept 14 bases outside the gene matches. CDR3 sequence reads: CSARGQEDYGGYTF. As DNA, the CDR3 is TGCAGTGCTCGCGGACAGGAGGACTATGGGGGCTACACCTTC.

The rearrangement joins TRBV10-3 to TRBJ2-2; 7 nucleotides match TRBD2. The CDR3 sequence is 15 residues long. V lost 5 bases and J lost 4; bases outside the gene matches: 7. The germline V gene encodes CDR1 ENHRY and CDR2 SYGVKD. The CDR3 loop reads CAISTLAESTGELFF. The CDR3 DNA follows: TGTGCCATCAGTACCCTAGCGGAGTCCACCGGGGAGCTGTTTTTT.

On this clonotype: A much larger clone is a single base away; this may be a read error. The rearrangement joins TRBV28 to TRBJ1-2, with D maybe TRBD1 (5 bases). The CDR3 covers 12 residues. CDR1 is MDHEN and CDR2 is SYDVKM in the germline V gene. V shed 2 bases and J shed 9 bases, with 10 bases lying between them. The CDR3 region is CASSLRGYSYTF. CDR3 sequence (DNA): TGTGCCAGCAGTTTACGGGGGTATAGCTACACCTTC.

This clonotype showed up just a few times. The V call is TRBV5-1, the J call TRBJ1-1; no firm D call. The CDR3 length is 14 residues. The germline CDR1 and CDR2 sequences are SGHRS and YFSETQ. V gave up 1 base and J gave up 1 base, with 8 bases separating them. The CDR3 is CASSLKGWNTEAFF. The CDR3 DNA sequence: TGCGCCAGCAGCTTGAAGGGTTGGAACACTGAAGCTTTCTTT.

The rearrangement uses TRBV12-3 or TRBV12-4 and TRBJ2-1; D gene unclear. The CDR3 contains 15 residues. The ends were cut back, 7 bases at V and 8 bases at J, with 21 bases in the middle. In nucleotides, the CDR3 is TGTGCCAGCACCCCGTACTCAGGTAGTATCGATGAGCAGTTCTTC. Translation: CASTPYSGSIDEQFF.

This clonotype was counted between two and nine times. This chain links TRBV28 with TRBJ2-6; D is possibly TRBD1 (6 bases). V was clipped by 5 bases and J by 2 bases, with 7 bases between them. CDR3 length: 14 amino acids. Per the germline V gene, CDR1 is MDHEN and CDR2 is SYDVKM. This CDR3 reads CASSTGTGANVLTF. Written as DNA, the CDR3 is TGTGCCAGCAGTACAGGGACTGGGGCCAACGTCCTGACTTTC. The entire variable domain, with the rest obtained from reference TRBV28 and TRBJ2-6, is as follows: DVKVTQSSRYLVKRTGEKVFLECVQDMDHENMFWYRQDPGLGLRLIYFSYDVKMKEKGDIPEGYSVSREKKERFSLILESASTNQTSMYLCASSTGTGANVLTFGAGSRLTVL.

This clonotype was counted between two and nine times. V gene TRBV7-7 combines with J gene TRBJ2-5; D remains ambiguous. This CDR3 is 15 amino acids long. In germline, CDR1 is SSHAT, CDR2 FNYEAQ (reference sequence). V was trimmed by 1 base and J by 5 bases, leaving 14 bases between them. The CDR3 bases are TGTGCCAGCAGCTTAGATTCAGGATCCGGGGAGACCCAGTACTTC. Residues: CASSLDSGSGETQYF.